This TCR beta chain was profiled in a study of T cell changes during pregnancy in multiple sclerosis. Measured with immunoSEQ multiplex PCR; TCRdb has only the in-frame clones, and not every one. The profile shows about 44,000 clones, approximately 92% of them singletons. The CDR3 covers 15 residues. Trimming cost V 5 bases and J 4 bases; bases outside gene matches: 8. The germline gives CDR1 SGHAT, CDR2 FQNNGV. This sequence was found in a female donor with multiple sclerosis, enrolled in a pregnancy study. V usage is TRBV11-2 and J usage is TRBJ2-7; 10 bases align to TRBD2. The input for sequencing was CD4+ T cells from peripheral blood mononuclear cells, taken before pregnancy. CDR3 protein: CASSPLAGVRYEQYF. In DNA form, the CDR3 reads TGTGCCAGCAGCCCTCTAGCGGGAGTAAGGTACGAGCAGTACTTC.